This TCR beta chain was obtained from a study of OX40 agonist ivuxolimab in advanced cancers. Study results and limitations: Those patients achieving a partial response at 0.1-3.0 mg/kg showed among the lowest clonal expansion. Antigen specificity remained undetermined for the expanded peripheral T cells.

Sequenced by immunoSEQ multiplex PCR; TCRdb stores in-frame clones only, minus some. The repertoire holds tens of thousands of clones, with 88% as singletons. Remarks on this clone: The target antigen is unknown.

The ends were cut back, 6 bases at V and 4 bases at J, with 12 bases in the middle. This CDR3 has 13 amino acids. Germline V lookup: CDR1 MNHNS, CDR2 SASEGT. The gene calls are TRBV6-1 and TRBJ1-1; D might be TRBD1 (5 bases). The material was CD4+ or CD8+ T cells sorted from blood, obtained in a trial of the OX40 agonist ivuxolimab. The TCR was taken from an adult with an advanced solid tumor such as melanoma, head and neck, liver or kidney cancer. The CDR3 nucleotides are TGTGCCAGCAGGTCAGGGAAAGGCACTGAAGCTTTCTTT. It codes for CASRSGKGTEAFF.